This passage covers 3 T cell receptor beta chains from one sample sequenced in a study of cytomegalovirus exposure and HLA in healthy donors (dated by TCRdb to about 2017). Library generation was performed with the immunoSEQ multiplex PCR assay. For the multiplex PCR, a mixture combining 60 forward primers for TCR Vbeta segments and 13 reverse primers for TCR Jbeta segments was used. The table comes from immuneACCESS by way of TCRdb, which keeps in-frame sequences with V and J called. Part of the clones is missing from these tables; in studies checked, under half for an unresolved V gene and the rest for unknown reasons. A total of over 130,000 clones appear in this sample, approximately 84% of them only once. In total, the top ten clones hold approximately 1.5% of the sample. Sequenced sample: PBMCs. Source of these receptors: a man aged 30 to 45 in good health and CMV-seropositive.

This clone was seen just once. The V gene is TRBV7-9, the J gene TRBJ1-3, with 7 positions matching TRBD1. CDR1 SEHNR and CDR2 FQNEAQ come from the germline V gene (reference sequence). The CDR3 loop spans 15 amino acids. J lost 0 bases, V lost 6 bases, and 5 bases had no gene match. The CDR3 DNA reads TGTGCCAGCAGACCAACAGGGGACTCTGGAAACACCATATATTTT. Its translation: CASRPTGDSGNTIYF.

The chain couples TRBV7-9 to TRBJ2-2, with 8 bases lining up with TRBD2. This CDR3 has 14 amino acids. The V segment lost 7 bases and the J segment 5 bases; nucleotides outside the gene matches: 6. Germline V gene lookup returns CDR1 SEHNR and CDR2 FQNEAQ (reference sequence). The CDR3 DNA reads TGTGCCAGCAACCCCGGGAGGGTTACCGGGGAGCTGTTTTTT. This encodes CASNPGRVTGELFF.

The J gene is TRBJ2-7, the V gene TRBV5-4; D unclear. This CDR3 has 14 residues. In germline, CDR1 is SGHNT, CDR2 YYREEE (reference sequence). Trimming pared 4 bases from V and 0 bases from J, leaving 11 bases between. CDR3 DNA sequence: TGTGCCAGCAGCCCATACAGAGACTCCTACGAGCAGTACTTC. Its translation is CASSPYRDSYEQYF.